This T cell receptor beta chain originates from a study of T cell changes during pregnancy in multiple sclerosis. V was clipped by 5 bases and J by 4 bases; unmatched bases: 19. The germline V gene has CDR1 MDHEN and CDR2 SYDVKM. The CDR3 contains 19 residues. Some clones are missing from TCRdb's copy, which holds only in-frame ones; the method was immunoSEQ multiplex PCR. The sample includes roughly 83,000 clones, about nine tenths of them seen just once. This sequence was found in a female donor in good health, serving as a control in a pregnancy study. Some clones in this sample may be carry-over from other donors' samples. The starting material was PBMCs, obtained in the first trimester of pregnancy. This chain connects TRBV28 to TRBJ2-5, with 10 bases identical to TRBD2. CDR3 sequence (DNA): TGTGCCAGCAGTAGACACAGCGGGGGGGCATCCTCTTGGGGAGAGACCCAGTACTTC. Protein: CASSRHSGGASSWGETQYF.